This T cell receptor beta chain was found in a study of response to subunit inactivated influenza vaccine. Concerning this clonotype: The antigen remains undetermined.

TCRdb reanalysed the RT-PCR reads using MiXCR and keeps one entry per CDR3 protein. There are 280,000 or so distinct CDR3 sequences in the sample; roughly 22% occur only once, and roughly 10% lies in the top ten. Study-wide points: That few new T cells are recruited by each seasonal influenza vaccination was the authors' suggestion.

Between the trimmed V and J ends, which lost 4 bases and 0 bases, there was a span of 10 bases. CDR1 LGHDT and CDR2 YNNKEL come from the germline V gene (reference sequence). The CDR3 is 14 amino acids. Sequences were derived from PBMCs from blood, sampled about 19 months after vaccination. This chain uses TRBV3-1 with TRBJ2-7; D not certain. This TCR derives from a man aged 45 to 75 who received an inactivated influenza vaccine. The CDR3 sequence: CASSLGSSSYEQYF. The DNA of the CDR3 is TGTGCCAGCAGCCTCGGCAGTAGCTCCTACGAGCAGTACTTC.